These T cell receptor beta chains were read from a single sample in a study of patients and donors after allogeneic stem cell transplantation. TCRdb reanalysed the RT-PCR reads using MiXCR and keeps one entry per CDR3 protein. The sample holds over 400,000 distinct CDR3 sequences, 16% seen once. The specimen was blood, either unsorted or a sorted T cell fraction (not recorded which). The source is a human donor who was either an allogeneic HSCT recipient or a stem cell or donor lymphocyte infusion donor (not recorded which). It is not recorded whose cells these are; they may come from a transplant donor. Both conserved end residues are part of each CDR3. D genes are given only for firm matches. Part of the rows lack a size; the others show once, few, many or a class for expanded clones.

v_call	j_call	d_call	clone_size	cdr3_nt	cdr3_aa
TRBV27	TRBJ2-5	TRBD2	.	TGTGCCAGCTTTACCCCTGGACTAGCGGGATGGTGGGAGACCCAGTACTTC	CASFTPGLAGWWETQYF
TRBV12-3/TRBV12-4	TRBJ1-6	.	.	TGTGCCAGCAGTTTAGATCGTTGGGGTTTACTTGGTTCACCCCTCCACTTT	CASSLDRWGLLGSPLHF
TRBV6-2/TRBV6-3	TRBJ2-3	.	.	TGTGCCAGCAGTTACTGGAGGACAGGCACAGATACGCAGTATTTT	CASSYWRTGTDTQYF
TRBV5-1	TRBJ1-1	.	few	TGCGCCAGCAGCTTTTGGGTGAGAGCCCAAAACACTGAAGCTTTCTTT	CASSFWVRAQNTEAFF
TRBV2	TRBJ2-7	.	.	TGTGCCAGCAGCCCCGTTCTGGGCGAGCAGTACTTC	CASSPVLGEQYF
TRBV5-1	TRBJ2-2	.	.	TGCGCCAGCAGCTCCCTGGTTTCCGGGGAGCTGTTTTTT	CASSSLVSGELFF
TRBV3-1	TRBJ1-2	.	.	TGTGCCAGCAGCCAATTGGCCGACGGTTATGGCTACACCTTC	CASSQLADGYGYTF
TRBV2	TRBJ1-6	.	.	TGTGCCGGCCGAGGGGAGTCACCCCTCCACTTT	CAGRGESPLHF
TRBV27	TRBJ2-5	.	few	TGTGCCAGCCGCCCGACAGCCACAATTCAAGAGACCCAGTACTTC	CASRPTATIQETQYF
TRBV7-9	TRBJ2-2	TRBD2	few	TGTGCCAGCAGGGGTACTAGCGATGTTAACACCGGGGAGCTGTTTTTT	CASRGTSDVNTGELFF
TRBV20-1	TRBJ2-3	.	.	TGCAGTGCTCCGCCCTTTAGATCTAGCACAGATACGCAGTATTTT	CSAPPFRSSTDTQYF
TRBV29-1	TRBJ2-7	.	.	TGCAGCGTTGAGGCCGGGGGGCTCCCCTACGAGCAGTACTTC	CSVEAGGLPYEQYF
TRBV20-1	TRBJ2-7	.	once	TGCAGTGCTAGAGCAAGCGGAAGCTCCTACGAGCAGTACTTC	CSARASGSSYEQYF
TRBV12-3/TRBV12-4	TRBJ2-1	TRBD2	medium-sized	TGTGCCAGCACCGTAGCGGGGGCGACCTACAATGAGCAGTTCTTC	CASTVAGATYNEQFF
TRBV10-3	TRBJ2-7	TRBD1	few	TGTGCCATCAGTGAGTCTGGGACAGGGAGCTACGAGCAGTACTTC	CAISESGTGSYEQYF